This TCR beta chain was captured by sequencing in a study of vaccination and CD4 T cells after COVID-19. The wider study: Convalescent donors: six male, four female; seven Caucasian, two Asian, one multiracial, two Hispanic. Overlapping spike peptides served as the stimulus for the cells. These peptides came from SARS-CoV-2 and from the common cold coronaviruses HCoV-NL63, HCoV-OC43 and HCoV-229E.

The Oncomine TCR Beta short-read assay was applied to DNA of cultured CD4+ T cells. From the PCR reads, TCRdb called clonotypes with MiXCR, one entry per CDR3 protein. The data contain about 15,000 distinct CDR3 sequences, approximately 80% of them singletons. J was trimmed by 8 bases and V by 6 bases; bases with no gene match: 7. CDR1 and CDR2 (germline): KGHDR, SFDVKD. This CDR3 has 13 amino acids. The treatment: approximately nine-day PBMC culture with coronavirus spike peptide pools or control peptides (ViraFEST assay). About this clonotype itself: Its specificity is not known.

This specimen was CD4+ T cells from blood, cultured in vitro, taken after SARS-CoV-2 vaccination. This chain links TRBV24-1 with TRBJ1-2; 8 nucleotides match TRBD1. This clonotype was obtained from a human donor who received a COVID-19 vaccine. As DNA, the CDR3 is TGTGCCACCAGTTCATCGGACAGGGACGGCTACACCTTC. Protein: CATSSSDRDGYTF.